This T cell receptor beta chain was documented in a study of T cells in Graves' hyperthyroidism and ophthalmopathy. This clonotype was seen more than once but under ten times. The target antigen is unknown. The CDR3 totals 11 residues. Unmatched junction bases numbered 2, after V lost 5 bases and J lost 8 bases. CDR1 and CDR2 (germline): SQVTM, ANQGSEA. RNA transcripts yielded amplified TCR beta CDR3 regions. During a first-round RT-PCR of the TCR CDR3, the HTBI primer set was used. MiXCR was run by TCRdb on the multiplex PCR reads, yielding one entry per CDR3 protein. The table records about 840,000 distinct CDR3 sequences, 35% to 40% of them present only once. Stable disease denoted Graves' hyperthyroidism without ophthalmopathy progression within 18 months. Clinical symptoms, serum thyroxine, TRAb, thyroid ultrasound and orbital computed tomography informed diagnoses. General study points: Most thyroid clonotypes with frequency above 0.001 were detected in blood.

The chain has TRBV29-1 and TRBJ2-2, with TRBD2 identical over 7 bases. This TCR was recovered from a man aged 18 to 30 with Graves' hyperthyroidism. Sequences were obtained from blood. CDR3 nucleotide sequence: TGCAGCGTTACGGGAGGTGGGGAGCTGTTTTTT. The encoded protein is CSVTGGGELFF.